The 10 T cell receptor beta chains below were found in one sample sequenced in a study of T cell responses to AZD1222 COVID-19 vaccine. Using immunoSEQ multiplex PCR, the repertoire was profiled, and TCRdb retains in-frame clones only, with some absent. The sample yields some 48,000 clones, approximately 86% seen once. Sequencing was performed on peripheral blood, taken 28 days after the second AZD1222 dose. These TCRs come from an adult who received the AZD1222 COVID-19 vaccine.

The chain employs TRBV7-8 and TRBJ1-1; D gene ambiguous. CDR1 and CDR2 (germline): SGHVS, FQNEAQ. The CDR3 has 16 residues. V shed 1 base and J shed 0 bases, with 12 bases lying between them. The CDR3 loop is CASSLVQGWMNTEAFF. DNA of the CDR3: TGTGCCAGCAGCTTAGTCCAAGGGTGGATGAACACTGAAGCTTTCTTT. The full variable domain, in which reference TRBV7-8 and TRBJ1-1 provide the parts outside the CDR3, is GAGVSQSPRYKVAKRGQDVALRCDPISGHVSLFWYQQALGQGPEFLTYFQNEAQLDKSGLPSDRFFAERPEGSVSTLKIQRTQQEDSAVYLCASSLVQGWMNTEAFFGQGTRLTVV.

V gene TRBV20-1 combines with J gene TRBJ2-3, with 8 bases aligning to TRBD1. CDR3 size: 19 residues. After removal of 3 bases from V and 3 bases from J, the junction contained 20 bases not matched to a gene. CDR1 and CDR2 from the germline V gene are DFQATT and SNEGSKA (reference sequence). CDR3 amino acids: CSASSIGDSTGARTDTQYF. The CDR3 nucleotides read TGCAGTGCTAGTTCTATTGGCGACTCGACAGGGGCGAGAACAGATACGCAGTATTTT.

The rearrangement joins TRBV5-6 to TRBJ1-4; D perhaps matches TRBD1 (5 bases). The germline CDR1 and CDR2 sequences are SGHDT and YYEEEE. Trimming took 4 bases from V and 8 from J, leaving 15 bases between them. There are 14 residues in the CDR3. CDR3 sequence (DNA): TGTGCCAGCAGCCGCCCGTTGAGGGGAGAAAAACTGTTTTTT. It specifies CASSRPLRGEKLFF. The variable domain in full, completed from reference TRBV5-6 and TRBJ1-4, reads DAGVTQSPTHLIKTRGQQVTLRCSPKSGHDTVSWYQQALGQGPQFIFQYYEEEERQRGNFPDRFSGHQFPNYSSELNVNALLLGDSALYLCASSRPLRGEKLFFGSGTQLSVL.

The chain joins TRBV6-5 to TRBJ1-3; a weak D match, TRBD1 (5 bases). Germline V gives CDR1 MNHEY, CDR2 SVGAGI. With 6 bases removed from V and 0 bases from J, the gap between germline ends came to 12 bases. This CDR3 region has 15 residues. CDR3 in amino acids: CASRLGGFSGNTIYF. CDR3 coding DNA: TGTGCCAGCAGGTTGGGGGGTTTCTCTGGAAACACCATATATTTT.

In its sample, this clone was seen a few times. This chain joins TRBV7-3 and TRBJ2-1, with TRBD1 identical over 7 bases. Germline CDR1 SGHTA, CDR2 FQGTGA. J was trimmed by 0 bases and V by 2 bases; bases with no gene match: 7. This CDR3 is 17 amino acids long. CDR3 region: CASSLFAGTASYNEQFF. CDR3 nucleotides: TGTGCCAGCAGCTTATTTGCCGGGACAGCCTCCTACAATGAGCAGTTCTTC.

J is TRBJ2-6 and V is TRBV6-4, with D perhaps TRBD2 (6 bases). Trimming stripped 2 bases from V and 4 bases from J, with 9 bases between. Germline V gives CDR1 MRHNA, CDR2 SNTAGT. The CDR3 sequence is 15 residues long. The DNA of the CDR3 is TGTGCCAGCAGTGACGGGGGGTACGGGGCCAACGTCCTGACTTTC. This sequence encodes CASSDGGYGANVLTF.

This chain uses TRBV18 with TRBJ2-2; 11 positions match TRBD1. In germline, CDR1 is KGHSH, CDR2 LQKENI. The CDR3 extends over 18 amino acids. V trimming: 2 bases; J trimming: 2 bases; junction bases outside the gene matches: 7. The CDR3 sequence: CASSPGVWTGGNTGELFF. DNA for the CDR3: TGTGCCAGCTCACCAGGCGTTTGGACAGGGGGCAACACCGGGGAGCTGTTTTTT. The full variable domain, completed using reference TRBV18 and TRBJ2-2, is NAGVMQNPRHLVRRRGQEARLRCSPMKGHSHVYWYRQLPEEGLKFMVYLQKENIIDESGMPKERFSAEFPKEGPSILRIQQVVRGDSAAYFCASSPGVWTGGNTGELFFGEGSRLTVL.

The chain carries TRBV19 and TRBJ2-1; 13 bases line up with TRBD2. The germline V gene encodes CDR1 LNHDA and CDR2 SQIVND (reference sequence). Trimming at V came to 8 bases and at J to 4 bases, leaving 5 bases not matched to a gene. The CDR3 covers 15 residues. The CDR3 sequence is CASLPGLAGYNEQFF. CDR3 nucleotides: TGTGCCAGTTTACCGGGACTAGCGGGATACAATGAGCAGTTCTTC.

The chain couples TRBV7-3 to TRBJ1-2; D unclear. V was cut by 0 bases and J by 0 bases, with 8 bases left in between. The V gene's germline CDR1 is SGHTA and CDR2 FQGTGA. The CDR3 loop spans 15 amino acids. The CDR3 spells CASSLTGTSNYGYTF. Here the CDR3 DNA reads TGTGCCAGCAGCTTAACAGGAACCTCTAACTATGGCTACACCTTC. The whole variable domain, filled in from reference TRBV7-3 and TRBJ1-2, reads GAGVSQTPSNKVTEKGKYVELRCDPISGHTALYWYRQSLGQGPEFLIYFQGTGAADDSGLPNDRFFAVRPEGSVSTLKIQRTERGDSAVYLCASSLTGTSNYGYTFGSGTRLTVV.

The rearrangement links TRBV30 to TRBJ2-7; 10 nucleotides agree with TRBD1. The V gene's germline CDR1 is GTSNPN and CDR2 SVGIG (reference sequence). J lost 5 bases, V lost 5 bases, and 6 bases had no gene match. CDR3 size: 13 residues. CDR3 residues: CAWARDRGDEQYF. CDR3 nucleotide sequence: TGTGCCTGGGCGCGGGACAGGGGTGACGAGCAGTACTTC.